Presented here are 8 T cell receptor beta chains from one specimen sequenced in a study of T-cell reconstitution after alpha-beta-depleted transplantation in children. The library targeted TCRbeta and was prepared with unique molecular identifiers. In TCRdb, the PCR reads were re-called with MiXCR into one record per CDR3 protein. The sample lists fewer than 550,000 distinct CDR3 sequences; about an eighth were seen once. This specimen consisted of PBMCs, mostly from graft donor cells, obtained 180 days after TCRalphabeta/CD19-depleted stem cell transplant. The receptors were sampled from a female patient between 2 and 15 years old who had a stem cell transplant for aplastic anemia, so the T cells may come from the graft donor.

CDR3 sequence: CASSLDGTSGNTIYF. In nucleotides, the CDR3 is TGTGCCAGCAGCTTAGACGGGACGTCGGGAAACACCATATATTTT. The chain joins TRBV7-2 to TRBJ1-3; weak D call: TRBD1 (5 bases). Trimming removed 1 base at V and 4 bases at J, with 11 bases between. The CDR3 consists of 15 residues. Germline V CDR1 and CDR2: SGHTA, FQGNSA. Full variable domain (missing parts from reference TRBV7-2 and TRBJ1-3): GAGVSQSPSNKVTEKGKDVELRCDPISGHTALYWYRQSLGQGLEFLIYFQGNSAPDKSGLPSDRFSAERTGGSVSTLTIQRTQQEDSAVYLCASSLDGTSGNTIYFGEGSWLTVV.

This clonotype has just a few counts. The CDR3 protein is CASASGWDRANYGYTF. The CDR3 region has the DNA TGTGCCAGCGCTTCAGGGTGGGACAGGGCGAACTATGGCTACACCTTC. The chain uses TRBV7-8 and TRBJ1-2; 9 bases map to TRBD1. Germline trimming cut 8 bases from V and 2 bases from J; bases unmatched to any gene: 12. This CDR3 comprises 16 residues. Germline loops: CDR1 SGHVS, CDR2 FQNEAQ.

This clonotype was counted only a few times. This chain links TRBV7-6 with TRBJ2-7; D is possibly TRBD2 (5 bases). The germline V gene encodes CDR1 SGHVS and CDR2 FNYEAQ. This CDR3 has 14 residues. The V end was cut by 1 base, the J end by 3 bases, with 10 bases between. The CDR3 DNA reads TGTGCCAGCAGCTTAGGGCAAGCGGACTACGAGCAGTACTTC. Translating gives CASSLGQADYEQYF.

This clonotype has ten or more counts. The J gene is TRBJ2-5, the V gene TRBV15, with D possibly being TRBD1 (6 bases). This CDR3 region has 14 residues. V dropped 0 bases and J dropped 2 bases, with 7 bases sitting between them. Per the germline V gene, CDR1 is LNHNV and CDR2 is YYDKDF (reference sequence). CDR3 DNA: TGTGCCACCAGCAGAGATAGGGGGCAAGAGACCCAGTACTTC. It specifies CATSRDRGQETQYF.

This clonotype was detected ten times or more. V usage is TRBV12-3 or TRBV12-4 and J usage is TRBJ2-5; D not resolved. The CDR3 extends over 15 amino acids. V was pared by 6 bases and J by 5 bases, with 19 bases between. The CDR3 loop is CASSQSLGMAETQYF. The DNA of the CDR3 is TGTGCCAGCAGCCAGTCATTAGGCATGGCGGAGACCCAGTACTTC.

This clonotype was observed a few times. J is TRBJ1-4 and V is TRBV28; D might be TRBD1 (5 bases). CDR1 and CDR2 from the germline V gene are MDHEN and SYDVKM. Trimming shortened V by 5 bases and J by 8 bases, and 18 bases separated the two germline ends. The CDR3 has 15 amino acids. CDR3: CASSQGTLHGEKLFF. CDR3 nucleotides: TGTGCCAGCAGTCAGGGAACCCTCCACGGGGAAAAACTGTTTTTT.

The DNA of the CDR3 is TGTGCCACCAGCAGGGGAGGGGCCAAGGGAAGAATATACGAGCAGTACGTC. Residues: CATSRGGAKGRIYEQYV. The rearrangement uses TRBV15 and TRBJ2-7; 7 bases are shared with TRBD2. The V gene's germline CDR1 is LNHNV and CDR2 YYDKDF (reference sequence). The CDR3 sequence is 17 residues long. Trimming at V came to 3 bases and at J to 4 bases, leaving 15 bases not matched to a gene.

In this sample, this clonotype turned up many times. This chain connects TRBV5-1 to TRBJ2-3; possibly TRBD1 for D (5 bases). The CDR3 is 15 residues long. V was cut by 0 bases and J by 2 bases, with 10 bases left in between. Germline loops: CDR1 SGHRS, CDR2 YFSETQ. The chain's CDR3 is CASSLAQVITDTQYF. The DNA of the CDR3 is TGCGCCAGCAGCTTGGCACAGGTGATCACAGATACGCAGTATTTT.